The rows below give T cell receptor beta chains drawn from one sample of a study of cytomegalovirus exposure and HLA in healthy donors. Sequencing used immunoSEQ multiplex PCR; TCRdb keeps in-frame clones, though not all of them. The table records 150,000 to 200,000 clones, roughly 82% of them present only once. Sequenced: PBMCs. The receptor set was obtained from a woman aged 25 to 39 in good health and CMV-seropositive. CDR3s include the opening cysteine and the closing phenylalanine or tryptophan. Each record gives: D gene, J gene, V gene, clone size, CDR3 protein, CDR3 DNA. D genes are given only for firm matches. Clone size is not always given. Where it is, it says once, few, many or a class for expanded clones.

D: .
J: TRBJ2-7
V: TRBV6-1
size: once
CDR3: CASSANGYVLEQYF
DNA: TGTGCCAGCAGTGCTAACGGGTATGTCCTCGAGCAGTACTTC

D: .
J: TRBJ1-5
V: TRBV28
size: few
CDR3: CASSFRGARPQHF
DNA: TGTGCCAGCAGCTTCCGGGGGGCTCGGCCCCAGCATTTT

D: TRBD2
J: TRBJ2-3
V: TRBV6-1
size: .
CDR3: CATGLAGTDTQYF
DNA: TGTGCCACCGGACTAGCGGGCACAGATACGCAGTATTTT

D: .
J: TRBJ1-5
V: TRBV2
size: .
CDR3: CASSDRFNQPQHF
DNA: TGTGCCAGCAGTGACAGATTCAATCAGCCCCAGCATTTT

D: TRBD1
J: TRBJ1-2
V: TRBV28
size: few
CDR3: CASSQPAGQGSIAYGYTF
DNA: TGTGCCAGCAGTCAACCGGCCGGACAGGGATCTATTGCCTATGGCTACACCTTC

D: TRBD1
J: TRBJ2-7
V: TRBV28
size: .
CDR3: CASSPSGTGVYEQYF
DNA: TGTGCCAGCAGTCCTTCCGGGACAGGGGTCTACGAGCAGTACTTC

D: .
J: TRBJ1-2
V: TRBV19
size: .
CDR3: CASRGQKNYGYTF
DNA: TGTGCCAGTAGAGGACAGAAAAACTATGGCTACACCTTC

D: TRBD2
J: TRBJ2-3
V: TRBV4-2
size: .
CDR3: CASSQEEASGRTDTQYF
DNA: TGTGCCAGCAGCCAAGAGGAGGCTAGCGGGAGAACAGATACGCAGTATTTT

D: TRBD1
J: TRBJ2-6
V: TRBV2
size: .
CDR3: CASSVDRGTGANVLTF
DNA: TGTGCCAGCAGTGTGGACAGGGGGACTGGGGCCAACGTCCTGACTTTC

D: .
J: TRBJ1-2
V: TRBV5-4
size: .
CDR3: CASSLDSNYGYTF
DNA: TGTGCCAGCAGCTTGGACTCTAACTATGGCTACACCTTC

D: .
J: TRBJ1-3
V: TRBV6-5
size: .
CDR3: CASGTNSGNTIYF
DNA: TGTGCCAGCGGGACAAACTCTGGAAACACCATATATTTT

D: .
J: TRBJ2-1
V: TRBV2
size: .
CDR3: CASSEEIATQFF
DNA: TGTGCCAGCAGTGAAGAGATAGCAACGCAGTTCTTC

D: TRBD1
J: TRBJ1-4
V: TRBV29-1
size: .
CDR3: CSVDSQGDEKLFF
DNA: TGCAGCGTTGACAGCCAGGGGGATGAAAAACTGTTTTTT

D: TRBD1
J: TRBJ1-2
V: TRBV5-1
size: .
CDR3: CASSQKYSNRQGYGYTF
DNA: TGCGCCAGCAGTCAAAAGTACAGCAATCGACAGGGCTATGGCTACACCTTC

D: TRBD2
J: TRBJ2-1
V: TRBV28
size: .
CDR3: CALARTSNYNEQFF
DNA: TGTGCCTTAGCGAGGACTAGCAACTACAATGAGCAGTTCTTC

D: .
J: TRBJ2-1
V: TRBV11-3
size: .
CDR3: CASSFGDLNEQFF
DNA: TGTGCCAGCAGCTTCGGAGACCTTAATGAGCAGTTCTTC

D: TRBD1
J: TRBJ2-5
V: TRBV15
size: .
CDR3: CATSPDRGRETQYF
DNA: TGTGCCACCAGCCCCGACAGGGGGCGGGAGACCCAGTACTTC

D: .
J: TRBJ1-5
V: TRBV6-1
size: few
CDR3: CASSDPLLNQPQHF
DNA: TGTGCCAGCAGTGACCCACTCTTGAATCAGCCCCAGCATTTT

D: TRBD2
J: TRBJ2-1
V: TRBV7-8
size: .
CDR3: CASSLAGLAGGNEQFF
DNA: TGTGCCAGCAGCTTAGCGGGACTAGCGGGAGGGAATGAGCAGTTCTTC

D: .
J: TRBJ2-7
V: TRBV6-5
size: .
CDR3: CASSELGRTPEQYF
DNA: TGTGCCAGCAGTGAACTTGGTCGTACCCCCGAGCAGTACTTC

D: TRBD2
J: TRBJ2-1
V: TRBV6-6
size: many
CDR3: CASSLGLGGPNEQFF
DNA: TGTGCCAGCAGTCTCGGACTAGGTGGGCCCAATGAGCAGTTCTTC

D: .
J: TRBJ1-2
V: TRBV6-1
size: few
CDR3: CASSLDGIYGYTF
DNA: TGTGCCAGCAGCCTCGACGGGATCTATGGCTACACCTTC

D: .
J: TRBJ2-7
V: TRBV5-1
size: .
CDR3: CASSKGHEGGGYEQYF
DNA: TGCGCCAGCAGCAAAGGACATGAGGGAGGAGGCTACGAGCAGTACTTC

D: TRBD1
J: TRBJ1-4
V: TRBV6-1
size: .
CDR3: CASSMDRGSNEKLFF
DNA: TGTGCCAGCAGTATGGACAGGGGTTCTAATGAAAAACTGTTTTTT

D: TRBD1
J: TRBJ1-2
V: TRBV19
size: .
CDR3: CASSIAIPGQVNFFYGYTF
DNA: TGTGCCAGTAGTATAGCGATCCCGGGACAGGTGAACTTTTTCTATGGCTACACCTTC

D: .
J: TRBJ1-1
V: TRBV20-1
size: .
CDR3: CSASGPREAFF
DNA: TGCAGTGCTAGTGGGCCCCGGGAGGCTTTCTTT

D: .
J: TRBJ2-7
V: TRBV6-1
size: .
CDR3: CAIEYLYEQYF
DNA: TGTGCCATCGAGTATCTGTACGAGCAGTACTTC

D: TRBD2
J: TRBJ2-1
V: TRBV27
size: .
CDR3: CASISLDLAGGKGEQFF
DNA: TGTGCCAGCATTTCTCTCGACTTAGCGGGAGGGAAGGGTGAGCAGTTCTTC

D: .
J: TRBJ1-2
V: TRBV5-1
size: .
CDR3: CASSWGDYGYTF
DNA: TGCGCCAGCAGTTGGGGGGACTATGGCTACACCTTC

D: TRBD2
J: TRBJ2-3
V: TRBV2
size: .
CDR3: CASRRLAGHTSSTDTQYF
DNA: TGTGCCAGCAGGCGACTAGCGGGGCATACGTCTAGCACAGATACGCAGTATTTT

D: TRBD2
J: TRBJ2-1
V: TRBV9
size: .
CDR3: CATPPAGGPKIDNEQFF
DNA: TGTGCCACCCCCCCAGCGGGAGGGCCGAAAATAGACAATGAGCAGTTCTTC

D: TRBD2
J: TRBJ2-7
V: TRBV14
size: .
CDR3: CASSQPFSGRTGGEQYF
DNA: TGTGCCAGCAGCCAACCCTTTAGCGGGAGGACCGGGGGAGAGCAGTACTTC

D: TRBD2
J: TRBJ2-7
V: TRBV5-1
size: once
CDR3: CASSLGATFRDLAGPVYEQYF
DNA: TGCGCCAGCAGCTTGGGAGCCACATTCCGGGACCTAGCGGGACCGGTATACGAGCAGTACTTC

D: TRBD1
J: TRBJ1-5
V: TRBV6-1
size: .
CDR3: CASKEGQVNQPQHF
DNA: TGTGCCAGCAAAGAAGGACAGGTCAATCAGCCCCAGCATTTT

D: TRBD1
J: TRBJ1-2
V: TRBV5-1
size: few
CDR3: CASSLGTGHGYTF
DNA: TGCGCCAGCAGCTTGGGGACAGGGCATGGCTACACCTTC

D: .
J: TRBJ1-1
V: TRBV10-3
size: .
CDR3: CAISESRQNTEAFF
DNA: TGTGCCATCAGTGAGTCGAGGCAGAACACTGAAGCTTTCTTT

D: .
J: TRBJ1-1
V: TRBV7-2
size: .
CDR3: CASSLARAGGTEAFF
DNA: TGTGCCAGCAGCTTAGCGAGGGCGGGGGGCACTGAAGCTTTCTTT

D: .
J: TRBJ2-1
V: TRBV7-8
size: .
CDR3: CASSFPQSGEQGGHNEQFF
DNA: TGTGCCAGCAGCTTTCCCCAGTCAGGAGAACAGGGGGGGCACAATGAGCAGTTCTTC

D: .
J: TRBJ2-7
V: TRBV5-4
size: .
CDR3: CASSYSTGLLRYEQYF
DNA: TGTGCCAGCAGCTACTCGACAGGATTATTGCGGTACGAGCAGTACTTC